This T cell receptor (beta chain) was captured in a study of radiation and T cells in renal cell carcinoma. The overall study: Nephrectomy followed 15 Gy stereotactic body radiation by 4 weeks.

Whole-study results and caveats: Top tumor clonotypes rose in blood 2 weeks post-radiation, then contracted. Pretreatment tumor biopsies were lacking, so baseline clonotypes are unknown.

Germline values: CDR1 MDHEN, CDR2 SYDVKM. This CDR3 has 14 amino acids. V gave up 3 bases and J gave up 5 bases, with 13 bases separating them. Profiling relied on immunoSEQ multiplex PCR, and the TCRdb table lists in-frame clones only, not all of them. The sample records over 60,000 clones, roughly 85% being singletons. In regard to this clone: Antigen unknown.

The time point: blood 2 weeks post-SBRT. Treatment here: 15 Gy SBRT to primary tumor, nephrectomy 4 weeks later. The patient's renal cell carcinoma had clear cell pathology. The sequence derives from a woman in her forties or fifties with renal cell carcinoma. The chain uses TRBV28 and TRBJ1-2; D is perhaps TRBD1 (6 bases). The input for sequencing was blood, taken from a patient whose treatment included radiotherapy and nephrectomy. The CDR3 DNA follows: TGTGCCAGCAGTTTGGGGGCAGCCCTGTATGGCTACACCTTC. Translated: CASSLGAALYGYTF.